This TCR beta chain was recorded in a study of identifying expanded T cells in peripheral blood (dated by TCRdb to the late 2010s). At the level of the whole study: Technical replicates were generated by sequencing separate aliquots of the same genomic DNA pool, and four replicates were compared pairwise. General findings and caveats noted by the study authors: The binomial model flagged roughly 1.2 differentially abundant clones between technical replicates but around 15 over about 2 weeks and around 19 over roughly 4 weeks. The authors expected that over much longer intervals, such as months to years, biological variance in healthy repertoires might increase even further. Variance in clone template counts between approximately 2-week samples significantly increased with total template count across all healthy donors. Across all healthy-donor time intervals, the beta-binomial model significantly lowered both the number of clones called differentially abundant and the false-positive rate.

TCRbeta CDR3 regions were profiled with the immunoSEQ Assay using bias-controlled multiplex PCR amplification of genomic DNA. In the authors' own workflow: The absolute abundance of each unique TCRbeta CDR3 region was quantified after sequences were collapsed and filtered. Differential abundance was tested with two models: a binomial (Fisher-equivalent) model and a beta-binomial model that adds time-dependent variance fitted from healthy donors. Any clone with fewer than 5 combined templates was excluded, and a clone was called differentially abundant if its Benjamini-Hochberg FDR was below 0.01. In the beta-binomial model, variance was expressed as a function of the total template count across the two samples, in the form v = (b*log(k)+a)^2. TCRdb took over this immuneACCESS table, retaining in-frame rearrangements with V and J assigned. Such tables are incomplete; in checked studies, under half of the missing clones stem from an unresolved V gene, and the remainder is unexplained. Clone size and V and J calls were adopted from that table, with D and trimming inferred from the DNA. The sample includes some 75,000 clones, with roughly 90% observed a single time. The leading ten clones occupy around 3% of the sample.

With respect to this clone: The specificity of this receptor is unknown. Nothing much larger sits one base from this clone, and base qualities are not available.

No immune events, such as infections, were documented for the healthy donors during the collection period. Healthy-donor blood repertoires served as a training cohort to calibrate time-dependent variance in a beta-binomial model of T-cell clone differential abundance. The training cohort comprised about ten healthy donors, 3 female and 7 male. On average the donors were 43 years old, and their ages spanned roughly 29 to 64 years. Whole blood was collected from each healthy donor at three time points spaced two to three weeks apart and obtained from a commercial supplier. Genomic DNA was extracted from unsorted whole blood for immunosequencing. Based on the germline V gene, the CDR1 and CDR2 sequences are SGHRS and YFSETQ. The V end loses 3 bases and the J end loses 4 bases, and a stretch of 11 bases separates them. From the cysteine up to the phenylalanine, the CDR3 has a length of 14 residues. CDR3 DNA is the only sequence kept; it has 42 bases, read in frame from the first base.

This chain joins TRBV5-1 to TRBJ2-1; confidence is insufficient to name the D gene. The sequencing input was blood. The source of this sequence is a person between 18 and 75 years old in good health. The CDR3 has the sequence CASSSDLTYNEQFF. The DNA sequence is TGCGCCAGCAGCTCTGACTTAACTTACAATGAGCAGTTCTTC.